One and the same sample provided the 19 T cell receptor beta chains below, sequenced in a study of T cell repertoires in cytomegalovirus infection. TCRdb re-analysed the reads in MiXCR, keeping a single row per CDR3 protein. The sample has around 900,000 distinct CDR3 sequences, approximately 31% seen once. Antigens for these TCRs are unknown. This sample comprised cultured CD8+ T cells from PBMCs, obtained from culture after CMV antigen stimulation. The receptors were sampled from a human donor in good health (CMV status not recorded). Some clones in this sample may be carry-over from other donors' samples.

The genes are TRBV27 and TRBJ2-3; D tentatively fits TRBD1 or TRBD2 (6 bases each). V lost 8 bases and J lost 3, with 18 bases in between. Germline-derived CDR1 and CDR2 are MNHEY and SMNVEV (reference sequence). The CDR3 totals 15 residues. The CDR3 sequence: CASFKDTGATDTQYF. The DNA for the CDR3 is TGTGCCAGCTTTAAGGACACGGGGGCAACAGATACGCAGTATTTT.

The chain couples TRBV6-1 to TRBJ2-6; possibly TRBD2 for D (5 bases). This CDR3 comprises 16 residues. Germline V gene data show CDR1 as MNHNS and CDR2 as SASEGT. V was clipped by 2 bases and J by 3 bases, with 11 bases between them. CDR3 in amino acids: CASSELSGGGANVLTF. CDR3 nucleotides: TGTGCCAGCAGTGAATTGAGTGGAGGTGGGGCCAACGTCCTGACTTTC.

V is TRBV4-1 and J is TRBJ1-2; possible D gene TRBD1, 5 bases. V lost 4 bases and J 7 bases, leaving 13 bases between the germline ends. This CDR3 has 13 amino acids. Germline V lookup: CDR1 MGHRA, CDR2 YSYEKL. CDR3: CASSPDTFSGYTF. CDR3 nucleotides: TGCGCCAGCAGCCCGGACACCTTCAGTGGCTACACCTTC.

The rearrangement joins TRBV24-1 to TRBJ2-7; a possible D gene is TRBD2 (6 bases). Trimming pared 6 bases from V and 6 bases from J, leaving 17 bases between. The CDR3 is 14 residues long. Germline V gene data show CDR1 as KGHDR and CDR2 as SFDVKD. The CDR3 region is CATSHGPRESEQYF. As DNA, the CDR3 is TGTGCCACCAGTCACGGGCCCCGGGAGAGCGAGCAGTACTTC.

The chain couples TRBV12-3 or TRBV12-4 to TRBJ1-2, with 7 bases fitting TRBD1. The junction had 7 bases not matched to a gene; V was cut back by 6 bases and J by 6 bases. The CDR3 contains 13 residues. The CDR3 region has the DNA TGTGCCAGCAGAGCAGGGGGGGGTGATGGCTACACCTTC. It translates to CASRAGGGDGYTF.

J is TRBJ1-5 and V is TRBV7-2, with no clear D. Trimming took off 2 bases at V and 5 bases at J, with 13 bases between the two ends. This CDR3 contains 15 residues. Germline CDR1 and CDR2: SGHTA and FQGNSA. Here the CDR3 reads CASSLKGGEDQPQHF. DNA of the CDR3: TGTGCCAGCAGCTTAAAGGGAGGAGAGGATCAGCCCCAGCATTTT. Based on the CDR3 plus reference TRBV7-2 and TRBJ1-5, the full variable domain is GAGVSQSPSNKVTEKGKDVELRCDPISGHTALYWYRQSLGQGLEFLIYFQGNSAPDKSGLPSDRFSAERTGGSVSTLTIQRTQQEDSAVYLCASSLKGGEDQPQHFGDGTRLSIL.

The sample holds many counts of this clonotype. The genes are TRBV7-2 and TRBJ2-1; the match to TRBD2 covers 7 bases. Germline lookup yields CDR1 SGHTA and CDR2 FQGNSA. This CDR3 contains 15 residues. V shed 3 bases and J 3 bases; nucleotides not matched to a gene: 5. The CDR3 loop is CASSFLGDYYNEQFF. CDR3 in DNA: TGTGCCAGCAGCTTTCTGGGGGACTACTACAATGAGCAGTTCTTC.

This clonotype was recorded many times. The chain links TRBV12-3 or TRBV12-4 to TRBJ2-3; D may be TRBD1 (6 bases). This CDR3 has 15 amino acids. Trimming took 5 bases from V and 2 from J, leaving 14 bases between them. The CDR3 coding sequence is TGTGCCAGCAGTACCGGGACAAGGATCACAGATACGCAGTATTTT. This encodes CASSTGTRITDTQYF.

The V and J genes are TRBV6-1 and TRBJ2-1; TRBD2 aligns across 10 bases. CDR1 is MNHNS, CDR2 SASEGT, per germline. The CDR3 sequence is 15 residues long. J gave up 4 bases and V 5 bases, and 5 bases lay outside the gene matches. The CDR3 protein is CASSRTSGVYNEQFF. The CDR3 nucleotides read TGTGCCAGCAGTCGAACTAGCGGGGTGTACAATGAGCAGTTCTTC.

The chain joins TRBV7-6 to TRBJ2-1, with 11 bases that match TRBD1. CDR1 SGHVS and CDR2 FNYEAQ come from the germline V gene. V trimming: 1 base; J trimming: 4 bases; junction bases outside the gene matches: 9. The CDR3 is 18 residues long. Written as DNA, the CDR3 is TGTGCCAGCAGCTTAGAGGGACAGGGGGGATTTATTTACAATGAGCAGTTCTTC. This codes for CASSLEGQGGFIYNEQFF.

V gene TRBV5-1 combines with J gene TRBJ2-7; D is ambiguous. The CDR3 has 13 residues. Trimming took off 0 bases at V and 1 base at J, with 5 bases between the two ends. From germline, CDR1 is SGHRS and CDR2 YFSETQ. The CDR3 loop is CASSLAKSYEQYF. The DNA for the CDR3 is TGCGCCAGCAGCTTGGCAAAGTCCTACGAGCAGTACTTC.

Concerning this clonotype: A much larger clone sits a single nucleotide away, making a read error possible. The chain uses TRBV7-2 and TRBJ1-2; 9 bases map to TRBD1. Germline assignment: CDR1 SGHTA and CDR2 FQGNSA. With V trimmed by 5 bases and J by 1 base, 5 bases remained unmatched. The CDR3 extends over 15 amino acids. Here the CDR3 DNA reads TGTACCAGCAGCCCGGGGACAGGGATTAACTATGGCTACACCTTC. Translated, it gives CTSSPGTGINYGYTF.

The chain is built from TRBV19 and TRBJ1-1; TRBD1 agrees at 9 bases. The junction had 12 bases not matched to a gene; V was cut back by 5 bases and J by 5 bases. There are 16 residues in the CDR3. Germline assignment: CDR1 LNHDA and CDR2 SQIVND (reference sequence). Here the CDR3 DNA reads TGTGCCAGTAGTCATGGCCCTGGACAGGGGAAGACTGAAGCTTTCTTT. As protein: CASSHGPGQGKTEAFF.

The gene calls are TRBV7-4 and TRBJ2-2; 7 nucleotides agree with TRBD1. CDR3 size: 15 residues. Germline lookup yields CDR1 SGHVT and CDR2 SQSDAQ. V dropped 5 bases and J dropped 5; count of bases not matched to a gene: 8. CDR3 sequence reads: CASSQGDRATGELFF. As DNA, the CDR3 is TGTGCCAGCAGCCAAGGAGACAGGGCGACCGGGGAGCTGTTTTTT. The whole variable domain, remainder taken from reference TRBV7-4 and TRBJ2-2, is GAGVSQSPRYKVAKRGRDVALRCDSISGHVTLYWYRQTLGQGSEVLTYSQSDAQRDKSGRPSGRFSAERPERSVSTLKIQRTEQGDSAVYLCASSQGDRATGELFFGEGSRLTVL.

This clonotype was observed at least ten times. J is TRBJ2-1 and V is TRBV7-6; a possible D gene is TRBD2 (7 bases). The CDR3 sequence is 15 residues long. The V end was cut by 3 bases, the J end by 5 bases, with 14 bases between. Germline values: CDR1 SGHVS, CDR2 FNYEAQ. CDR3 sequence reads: CASSFRGGPNNEQFF. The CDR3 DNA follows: TGTGCCAGCAGCTTTAGGGGGGGCCCCAACAATGAGCAGTTCTTC.

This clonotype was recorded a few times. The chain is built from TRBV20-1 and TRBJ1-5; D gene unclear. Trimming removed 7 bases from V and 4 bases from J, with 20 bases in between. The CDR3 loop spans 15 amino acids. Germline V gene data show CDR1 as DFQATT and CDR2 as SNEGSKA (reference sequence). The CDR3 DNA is TGCAGTGTTCGAGAAGGTTACGAGGGTAATCAGCCCCAGCATTTT. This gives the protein CSVREGYEGNQPQHF.

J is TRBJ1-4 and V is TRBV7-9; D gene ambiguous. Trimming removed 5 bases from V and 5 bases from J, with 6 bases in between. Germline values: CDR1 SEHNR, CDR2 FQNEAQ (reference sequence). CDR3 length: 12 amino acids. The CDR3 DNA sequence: TGTGCCAGCAGCCTAATCAATGAAAAACTGTTTTTT. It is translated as CASSLINEKLFF.

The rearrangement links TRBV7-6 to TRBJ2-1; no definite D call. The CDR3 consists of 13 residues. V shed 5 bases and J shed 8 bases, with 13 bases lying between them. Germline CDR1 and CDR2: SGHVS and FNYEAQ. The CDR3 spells CASSPGEPDEQFF. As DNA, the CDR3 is TGTGCCAGCAGCCCGGGTGAACCCGATGAGCAGTTCTTC.

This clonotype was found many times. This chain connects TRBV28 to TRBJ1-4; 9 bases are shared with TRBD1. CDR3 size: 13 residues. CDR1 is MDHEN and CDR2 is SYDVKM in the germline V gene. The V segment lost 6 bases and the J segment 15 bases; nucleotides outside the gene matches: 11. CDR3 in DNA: TGTGCCAGCAGCCTGGACAGGGGTCGAGGGGTGTTTTTT. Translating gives CASSLDRGRGVFF.